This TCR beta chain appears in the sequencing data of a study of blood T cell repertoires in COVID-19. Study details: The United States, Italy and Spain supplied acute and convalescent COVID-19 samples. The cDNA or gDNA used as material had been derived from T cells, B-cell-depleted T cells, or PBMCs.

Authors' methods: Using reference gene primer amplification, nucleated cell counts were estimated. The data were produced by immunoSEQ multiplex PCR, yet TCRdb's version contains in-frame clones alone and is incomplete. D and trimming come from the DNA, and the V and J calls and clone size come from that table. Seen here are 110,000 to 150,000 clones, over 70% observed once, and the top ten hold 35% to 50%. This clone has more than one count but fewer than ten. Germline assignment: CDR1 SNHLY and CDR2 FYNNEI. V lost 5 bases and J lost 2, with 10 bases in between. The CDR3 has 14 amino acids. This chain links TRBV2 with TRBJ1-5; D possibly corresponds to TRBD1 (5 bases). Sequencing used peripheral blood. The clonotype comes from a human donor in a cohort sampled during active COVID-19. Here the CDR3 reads CASSPDTGNQPQHF. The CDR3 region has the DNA TGTGCCAGCAGTCCGGACACTGGCAATCAGCCCCAGCATTTT.